This T cell receptor beta chain originates from a study of monozygotic twins with inflammatory bowel disease. Study conclusions and caveats: Healthy co-twins showed greater TCRbeta diversity (inverse Simpson) than IBD patients.

Comment on this clonotype: Its cognate antigen is unknown.

Blood samples measuring 2.5 ml were taken per donor. The input for each TCR library was 3,000 to 3,500 ng of total RNA. Incorporation of UMIs carrying a 6-nucleotide sample barcode was performed by template switching. TCRdb re-called the 5' RACE reads; every CDR3 protein appears as one record, without DNA. The sample includes approximately 140,000 distinct CDR3 sequences. In germline, CDR1 is DFQATT, CDR2 SNEGSKA (reference sequence). This CDR3 has 15 residues. Source material: blood. The clonotype comes from a human donor with ulcerative colitis or Crohn's disease, or a healthy co-twin of an affected twin (not recorded which). This chain joins TRBV20-1 and TRBJ1-3. CDR3 amino acids: CSARDLTSSGNTIYF.